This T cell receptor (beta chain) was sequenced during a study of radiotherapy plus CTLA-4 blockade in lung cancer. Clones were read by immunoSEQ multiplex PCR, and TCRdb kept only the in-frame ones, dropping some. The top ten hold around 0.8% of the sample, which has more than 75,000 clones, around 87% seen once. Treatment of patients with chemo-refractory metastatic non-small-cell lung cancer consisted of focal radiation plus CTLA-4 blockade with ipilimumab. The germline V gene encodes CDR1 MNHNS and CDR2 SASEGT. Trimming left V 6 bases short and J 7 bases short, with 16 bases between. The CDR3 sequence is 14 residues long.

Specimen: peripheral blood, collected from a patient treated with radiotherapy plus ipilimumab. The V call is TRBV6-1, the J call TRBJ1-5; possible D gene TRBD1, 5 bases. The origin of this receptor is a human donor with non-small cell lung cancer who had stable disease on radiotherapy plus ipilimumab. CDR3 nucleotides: TGTGCCAGCAGGCACCAACGGGGCCGGCAGCCCCAGCATTTT. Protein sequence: CASRHQRGRQPQHF.